Listed below are T cell receptor beta chains from one sample, sequenced in a study of cytomegalovirus exposure and HLA in healthy donors. Clones were sequenced by immunoSEQ multiplex PCR, and TCRdb holds only the in-frame ones, with some missing. The table shows about 110,000 clones, with roughly 70% occurring only once. Sequencing was performed on PBMCs. The source is a man aged 35-49 years in good health and CMV-seronegative. Each CDR3 is given with its conserved first and last residue. Each record gives: J gene, V gene, D gene, CDR3 protein. The D gene is left open where the match is weak.

>TRBJ2-3|TRBV29-1|.
CSDRGHSTDTQYF
>TRBJ2-7|TRBV5-1|TRBD1
CASMLRTGDEQYF
>TRBJ2-1|TRBV7-9|.
CSSSHSGRYEQFF
>TRBJ2-5|TRBV6-1|TRBD2
CASMLLAGGGETQYF
>TRBJ1-6|TRBV9|TRBD1
CASSEGQELEALHF
>TRBJ1-3|TRBV5-1|.
CASSLAGFLDTIYF
>TRBJ2-1|TRBV6-1|TRBD2
CASSEFGAGGYNEQFF
>TRBJ2-5|TRBV4-1|TRBD2
CASSQGEGAETQYF
>TRBJ2-3|TRBV6-5|.
CASSYRQGTDTQYF
>TRBJ1-6|TRBV19|.
CASEGTYNSPLHF
>TRBJ1-2|TRBV6-1|.
CASSLREPYGYTF